This TCR beta chain came from a study of blood T cell repertoires in COVID-19. Sequencing was performed with immunoSEQ multiplex PCR; in TCRdb, only in-frame clones are kept and a portion is missing. The sample consists of a few hundred thousand clones, 85% to 90% of them appearing once. CDR3 length: 14 residues. The V end was cut by 2 bases, the J end by 5 bases, with 12 bases between. From germline, CDR1 is SEHNR and CDR2 FQNEAQ (reference sequence). The chain employs TRBV7-9 and TRBJ2-5; perhaps TRBD2 as D (5 bases). This TCR derives from a woman aged 65 to 85 with active or convalescent COVID-19. Sequences were obtained from peripheral blood. This CDR3 reads CASSLRLAGETQYF. DNA for the CDR3: TGTGCCAGCAGCTTACGATTGGCGGGCGAGACCCAGTACTTC.